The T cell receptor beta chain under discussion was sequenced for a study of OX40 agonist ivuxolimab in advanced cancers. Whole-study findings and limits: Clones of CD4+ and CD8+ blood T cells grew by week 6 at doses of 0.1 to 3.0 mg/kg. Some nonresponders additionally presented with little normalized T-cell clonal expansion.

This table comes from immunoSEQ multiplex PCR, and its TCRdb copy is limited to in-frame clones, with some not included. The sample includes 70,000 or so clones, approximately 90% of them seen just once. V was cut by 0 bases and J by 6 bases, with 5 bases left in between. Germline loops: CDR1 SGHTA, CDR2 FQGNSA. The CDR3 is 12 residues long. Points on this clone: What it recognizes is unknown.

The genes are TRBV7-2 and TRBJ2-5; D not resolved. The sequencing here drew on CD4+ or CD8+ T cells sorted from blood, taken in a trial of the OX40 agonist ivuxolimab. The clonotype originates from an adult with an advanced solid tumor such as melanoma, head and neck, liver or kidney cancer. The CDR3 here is CASSLASQTQYF. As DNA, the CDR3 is TGTGCCAGCAGCTTAGCATCCCAGACCCAGTACTTC.